This T cell receptor beta chain was sequenced in a study of T cell changes during pregnancy in multiple sclerosis. The repertoire was sequenced with immunoSEQ multiplex PCR; TCRdb's copy has only in-frame clones and lacks some. The sample consists of about 57,000 clones, roughly 92% of them appearing once. This receptor was identified in a female donor with multiple sclerosis, enrolled in a pregnancy study. The sequences come from CD4+ T cells from peripheral blood mononuclear cells, collected in the third trimester of pregnancy.

CDR3 amino acids: CASRGQSTGELFF. For the CDR3, the DNA is TGTGCCAGCAGAGGACAATCCACCGGGGAGCTGTTTTTT. The chain has TRBV6-4 and TRBJ2-2; D is perhaps TRBD1 (5 bases). Germline CDR1 is MRHNA and CDR2 is SNTAGT. The CDR3 spans 13 residues. Trimming took off 6 bases at V and 4 bases at J, with 9 bases between the two ends.